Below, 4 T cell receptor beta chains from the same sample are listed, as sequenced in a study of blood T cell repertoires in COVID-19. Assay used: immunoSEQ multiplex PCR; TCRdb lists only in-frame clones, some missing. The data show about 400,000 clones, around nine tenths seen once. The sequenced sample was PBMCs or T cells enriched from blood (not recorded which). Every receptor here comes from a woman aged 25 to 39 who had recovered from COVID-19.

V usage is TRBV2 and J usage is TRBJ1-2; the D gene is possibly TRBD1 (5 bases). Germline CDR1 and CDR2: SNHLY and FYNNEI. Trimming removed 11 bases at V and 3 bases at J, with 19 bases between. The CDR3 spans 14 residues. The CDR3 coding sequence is TGTGCCCATGGCGGGAGGGGCTCGGACTATGGCTACACCTTC. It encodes CAHGGRGSDYGYTF.

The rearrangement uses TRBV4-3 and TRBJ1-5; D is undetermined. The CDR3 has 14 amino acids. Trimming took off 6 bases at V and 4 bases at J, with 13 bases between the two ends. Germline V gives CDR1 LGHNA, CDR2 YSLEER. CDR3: CASSPWVGNQPQHF. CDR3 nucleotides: TGCGCCAGCAGTCCTTGGGTCGGGAATCAGCCCCAGCATTTT.

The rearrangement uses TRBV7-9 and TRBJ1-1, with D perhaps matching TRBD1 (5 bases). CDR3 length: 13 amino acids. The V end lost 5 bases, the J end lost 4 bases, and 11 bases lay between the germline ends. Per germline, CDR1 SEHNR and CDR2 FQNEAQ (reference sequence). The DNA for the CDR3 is TGTGCCAGCAGCATACCACAGGCCACTGAAGCTTTCTTT. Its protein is CASSIPQATEAFF. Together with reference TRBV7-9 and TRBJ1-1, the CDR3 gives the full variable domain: DTGVSQNPRHKITKRGQNVTFRCDPISEHNRLYWYRQTLGQGPEFLTYFQNEAQLEKSRLLSDRFSAERPKGSFSTLEIQRTEQGDSAMYLCASSIPQATEAFFGQGTRLTVV.

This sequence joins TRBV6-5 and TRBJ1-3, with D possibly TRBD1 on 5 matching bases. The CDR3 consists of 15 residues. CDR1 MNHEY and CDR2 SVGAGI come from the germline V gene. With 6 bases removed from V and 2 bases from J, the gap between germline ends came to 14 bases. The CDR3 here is CASRKRGWAGNTIYF. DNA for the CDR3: TGTGCCAGCAGGAAAAGGGGATGGGCTGGAAACACCATATATTTT.